These 19 T cell receptor beta chains came from one sample sequenced in a study of patients and donors after allogeneic stem cell transplantation. TCRdb reprocessed the RT-PCR reads with MiXCR, giving one entry per CDR3 protein. The sample shows about 960,000 distinct CDR3 sequences, around 17% of them seen only once. Sequencing was done on a sample of blood, either unsorted or a sorted T cell fraction (not recorded which). The receptors stem from a human donor who was either an allogeneic HSCT recipient or a stem cell or donor lymphocyte infusion donor (not recorded which). It is not recorded whose cells these are; they may come from a transplant donor.

V gene TRBV5-1 combines with J gene TRBJ2-7; D tentatively reads TRBD1 or TRBD2 (5 bases each). The CDR3 is 12 amino acids. V dropped 3 bases and J dropped 12 bases, with 16 bases sitting between them. CDR1 is SGHRS, CDR2 YFSETQ, per germline. The CDR3, as DNA: TGCGCCAGCAGCTCGGGTACCGGGACGGCGTACTTC. As protein: CASSSGTGTAYF.

This clonotype turned up a few times. This rearrangement joins TRBV5-1 to TRBJ2-3; no definite D call. V shed 5 bases and J shed 0 bases, with 13 bases lying between them. CDR1 and CDR2 from the germline V gene are SGHRS and YFSETQ. This CDR3 comprises 15 residues. CDR3: CASRVNRLSTDTQYF. CDR3 DNA sequence: TGCGCCAGCAGGGTAAATCGCCTTAGCACAGATACGCAGTATTTT.

This rearrangement joins TRBV27 to TRBJ2-2; D remains ambiguous. The CDR3 spans 13 residues. V was cut by 2 bases and J by 8 bases, with 9 bases left in between. In germline, CDR1 is MNHEY, CDR2 SMNVEV (reference sequence). CDR3: CASSLGVWGELFF. The DNA for the CDR3 is TGTGCCAGCAGTTTAGGGGTATGGGGGGAGCTGTTTTTT.

The CDR3 region is CSASGEAGGNNEQFF. CDR3 bases: TGCAGTGCTAGCGGCGAGGCAGGGGGTAACAATGAGCAGTTCTTC. The gene calls are TRBV20-1 and TRBJ2-1; TRBD1 aligns across 7 bases. Germline CDR1 is DFQATT and CDR2 is SNEGSKA (reference sequence). This CDR3 has 15 amino acids. Trimming removed 3 bases from V and 5 bases from J; junction bases left unmatched: 10.

CDR3 coding DNA: TGTGCCAGCATGAGCCAGGGACCGCTCAATCAGCCCCAGCATTTT. Its protein is CASMSQGPLNQPQHF. J is TRBJ1-5 and V is TRBV7-2; TRBD1 might be the D (5 bases). Trimming took 7 bases from V and 3 from J, leaving 16 bases between them. Per germline, CDR1 SGHTA and CDR2 FQGNSA. CDR3 length: 15 residues.

This clonotype was picked up a small number of times. The J gene is TRBJ2-7, the V gene TRBV12-3 or TRBV12-4; 9 positions agree with TRBD2. The CDR3 runs to 16 residues. V was clipped by 7 bases and J by 2 bases; unmatched bases: 12. CDR3 bases: TGTGCCAGCATCCCTGGTTGCGGGAGGGGCCCCTACGAGCAGTACTTC. This translates into CASIPGCGRGPYEQYF.

V usage is TRBV4-2 and J usage is TRBJ2-3; D gene uncertain. Between the trimmed V and J ends, which lost 0 bases and 4 bases, there was a span of 11 bases. CDR1 and CDR2 (germline): LGHNA, YNFKEQ. This CDR3 comprises 15 residues. CDR3 bases: TGTGCCAGCAGCCAAGAAACGGGTGGGGCAGATACGCAGTATTTT. Residues: CASSQETGGADTQYF.

The chain links TRBV4-3 to TRBJ2-3, with D possibly matching TRBD2 (7 bases). Germline loops: CDR1 LGHNA, CDR2 YSLEER. The CDR3 loop spans 19 amino acids. V was trimmed by 0 bases and J by 6 bases, leaving 25 bases between them. CDR3 sequence: CASSQDGGFGGRGADTQYF. CDR3 bases: TGCGCCAGCAGCCAAGATGGAGGGTTTGGGGGGAGGGGGGCGGATACGCAGTATTTT.

This chain connects TRBV7-9 to TRBJ2-2; D is unclear. In germline, CDR1 is SEHNR, CDR2 FQNEAQ (reference sequence). V dropped 1 base and J dropped 2 bases, with 8 bases sitting between them. The CDR3 runs 15 residues. CDR3 sequence: CASSLGGFNTGELFF. The DNA for the CDR3 is TGTGCCAGCAGCTTAGGTGGCTTTAACACCGGGGAGCTGTTTTTT.

This chain links TRBV12-3 or TRBV12-4 with TRBJ2-2, with 7 nucleotides matching TRBD1. This CDR3 has 16 residues. V was pared by 6 bases and J by 4 bases, with 11 bases of the junction left unmatched. The CDR3 loop reads CASSPTTGKVTGELFF. In DNA form, the CDR3 reads TGTGCCAGCAGCCCGACGACAGGGAAGGTCACCGGGGAGCTGTTTTTT.

This clonotype has just a few counts. The rearrangement joins TRBV5-6 to TRBJ2-7, with D tentatively TRBD1 (5 bases). This CDR3 is built from 14 residues. Trimming shortened V by 4 bases and J by 5 bases, and 16 bases separated the two germline ends. From germline, CDR1 is SGHDT and CDR2 YYEEEE. The CDR3 region has the DNA TGTGCCAGCAGCCCACAGACTGGGGCCCACGAGCAGTACTTC. Translating it yields CASSPQTGAHEQYF.

J is TRBJ1-2 and V is TRBV6-2 or TRBV6-3, with 9 bases fitting TRBD1. CDR1 MNHEY and CDR2 SVGEGT come from the germline V gene. Trimming cost V 6 bases and J 2 bases; bases outside gene matches: 7. CDR3 size: 15 residues. The chain's CDR3 is CASSRRDRENYGYTF. The CDR3 nucleotides read TGTGCCAGCAGCCGCAGGGACAGGGAGAACTATGGCTACACCTTC.

The chain links TRBV14 to TRBJ2-3; D unresolved. The CDR3 spans 13 residues. The germline gives CDR1 SGHDN, CDR2 FVKESK. Trimming took 1 base from V and 10 from J, leaving 12 bases between them. CDR3 sequence: CASSQVPQPAQYF. Written as DNA, the CDR3 is TGTGCCAGCAGCCAAGTTCCCCAGCCTGCGCAGTATTTT.

This clonotype showed up just a few times. The chain joins TRBV29-1 to TRBJ2-1, with a tentative D call TRBD2 (7 bases). The ends were cut back, 7 bases at V and 8 bases at J, with 21 bases in the middle. CDR1 is SQVTM and CDR2 is ANQGSEA in the germline V gene. The CDR3 totals 14 residues. CDR3 protein: CSAPVRGAGDEQFF. Written as DNA, the CDR3 is TGCAGCGCCCCCGTTCGGGGGGCCGGAGATGAGCAGTTCTTC.

This clonotype came up a few times. CDR3: CASSLLTPGREATNEKLFF. CDR3 DNA sequence: TGTGCCAGCAGCTTACTTACCCCTGGGAGGGAGGCAACTAATGAAAAACTGTTTTTT. The chain has TRBV7-6 and TRBJ1-4; D is unclear. Trimming removed 2 bases from V and 0 bases from J, with 19 bases in between. From germline, CDR1 is SGHVS and CDR2 FNYEAQ. The CDR3 sequence is 19 residues long.

V and J are TRBV20-1 and TRBJ2-7; the D gene is possibly TRBD2 (6 bases). V shed 0 bases and J shed 2 bases, with 14 bases lying between them. Germline CDR1 is DFQATT and CDR2 is SNEGSKA (reference sequence). The CDR3 extends over 15 amino acids. The CDR3 loop reads CSARDASGGTYEQYF. The CDR3 DNA reads as TGCAGTGCTAGAGACGCGAGCGGAGGGACCTACGAGCAGTACTTC.

The table lists this clonotype with a few counts. The chain joins TRBV5-1 to TRBJ2-7, with D maybe TRBD2 (5 bases). Trimming left V 1 base short and J 2 bases short, with 10 bases between. Germline CDR1 is SGHRS and CDR2 is YFSETQ. This CDR3 has 14 amino acids. The CDR3 coding sequence is TGCGCCAGCAGCTTGCAACGGGGTCCCTACGAGCAGTACTTC. The encoded protein is CASSLQRGPYEQYF.

V is TRBV9 and J is TRBJ2-7, with D uncertain. The germline gives CDR1 SGDLS, CDR2 YYNGEE. V lost 0 bases and J 3 bases, leaving 13 bases between the germline ends. The CDR3 length is 15 residues. CDR3 in amino acids: CASSVAPGRIYEQYF. CDR3 sequence (DNA): TGTGCCAGCAGCGTAGCTCCGGGCAGGATCTACGAGCAGTACTTC.

The gene calls are TRBV9 and TRBJ2-7; D is unresolved. V lost 0 bases, J lost 0 bases, and 10 bases lay in between. The CDR3 consists of 15 residues. Germline V CDR1 and CDR2: SGDLS, YYNGEE. The CDR3 protein is CASSVEARSSYEQYF. CDR3 nucleotide sequence: TGTGCCAGCAGCGTAGAGGCGCGAAGCTCCTACGAGCAGTACTTC.